Below, 20 T cell receptor beta chains from the same sample are listed, as sequenced in a study of identical twins. TCRdb reanalysed the 5' RACE reads using MiXCR and keeps one entry per CDR3 protein. The sample lists some 630,000 distinct CDR3 sequences; roughly 7.2% were seen once. This sample also appeared in a second study, on yellow fever vaccine responses in identical twins.

Source material: PBMCs. These receptors all stem from a woman aged 18-29 years in good health.

This clonotype was counted between two and nine times. Here the CDR3 reads CASSLSPGQVSFLFF. CDR3 nucleotide sequence: TGTGCCAGCAGCCTTTCTCCGGGACAGGTGTCTTTCCTGTTTTTT. The chain employs TRBV7-2 and TRBJ1-4; 8 bases line up with TRBD1. Germline-derived CDR1 and CDR2 are SGHTA and FQGNSA. The J segment lost 14 bases and the V segment lost 5 bases, leaving 16 bases of the junction unmatched. The CDR3 extends over 15 amino acids.

The V gene is TRBV28, the J gene TRBJ2-7, with a tentative D call TRBD1 (6 bases). V was shortened by 5 bases and J by 2 bases, with 10 bases between the two germline ends. The CDR3 length is 13 residues. Germline assignment: CDR1 MDHEN and CDR2 SYDVKM. CDR3 amino acids: CASSGRTAYEQYV. The CDR3 DNA reads TGTGCCAGCAGTGGTCGGACAGCCTACGAGCAGTACGTC.

Ten or more counts support this clonotype. The genes are TRBV24-1 and TRBJ2-3, with 7 bases that match TRBD2. The CDR3 loop spans 17 amino acids. CDR1 is KGHDR and CDR2 is SFDVKD in the germline V gene. V shed 3 bases, J shed 2 bases, and the junction held 10 bases outside the gene matches. CDR3 sequence: CATSDPPGRASTDTQYF. DNA of the CDR3: TGTGCCACCAGTGATCCCCCTGGGAGGGCCTCCACAGATACGCAGTATTTT.

CDR3 loop: CASSPPSGLRGYF. The DNA for the CDR3 is TGTGCCAGCAGTCCACCCTCGGGCCTAAGGGGGTACTTC. V gene TRBV28 combines with J gene TRBJ2-7, with D tentatively TRBD1 (5 bases). This CDR3 has 13 amino acids. V lost 5 bases to trimming and J lost 12 bases, with 20 bases between them. In germline, CDR1 is MDHEN, CDR2 SYDVKM.

This clonotype was found many times. Here the CDR3 reads CASSPRAPYNEQFF. The CDR3 DNA reads as TGTGCCAGCAGTCCTCGCGCCCCGTACAATGAGCAGTTCTTC. The chain couples TRBV2 to TRBJ2-1; D remains unclear. The CDR3 length is 14 residues. V gave up 5 bases and J gave up 4 bases, with 12 bases separating them. Germline V gene sequence: CDR1 SNHLY, CDR2 FYNNEI. Combining the CDR3 with reference TRBV2 and TRBJ2-1 gives the whole variable domain EPEVTQTPSHQVTQMGQEVILRCVPISNHLYFYWYRQILGQKVEFLVSFYNNEISEKSEIFDDQFSVERPDGSNFTLKIRSTKLEDSAMYFCASSPRAPYNEQFFGPGTRLTVL.

This clonotype was seen a few times. CDR3 region: CASSSPDRTNYGYTF. CDR3 coding DNA: TGTGCCAGCAGCTCCCCCGACAGGACTAACTATGGCTACACCTTC. The rearrangement uses TRBV7-8 and TRBJ1-2; perhaps TRBD1 as D (6 bases). In germline, CDR1 is SGHVS, CDR2 FQNEAQ. This CDR3 has 15 amino acids. V was pared by 4 bases and J by 0 bases, with 12 bases between.

Many counts were recorded for this clonotype. The rearrangement links TRBV20-1 to TRBJ2-7; 8 positions match TRBD2. V lost 1 base and J lost 2; bases outside the gene matches: 7. The CDR3 runs 15 residues. From germline, CDR1 is DFQATT and CDR2 SNEGSKA (reference sequence). As DNA, the CDR3 is TGCAGTGCTAGAGTTGGACTAGCAGGTGCCTACGAGCAGTACTTC. The encoded protein is CSARVGLAGAYEQYF.

V usage is TRBV11-1 and J usage is TRBJ2-2; 9 bases map to TRBD1. This CDR3 has 18 residues. The trim removed 1 base at V and 5 bases at J, leaving 11 bases unmatched. Germline lookup yields CDR1 SGHAT and CDR2 FQDESV (reference sequence). CDR3 in amino acids: CASSLDFPGTGRTGELFF. The CDR3 nucleotides read TGTGCCAGCAGCTTAGATTTCCCCGGGACAGGGAGGACCGGGGAGCTGTTTTTT.

The V gene is TRBV29-1, the J gene TRBJ2-5, with D possibly TRBD1 on 5 matching bases. The germline V gene has CDR1 SQVTM and CDR2 ANQGSEA. Trimming stripped 2 bases from V and 3 bases from J, with 10 bases between. This CDR3 comprises 13 residues. As DNA, the CDR3 is TGCAGCGTTGAAAGCTTCAGGGAAGAGACCCAGTACTTC. Protein product: CSVESFREETQYF.

At least ten counts were recorded for this clonotype. The V gene is TRBV12-3 or TRBV12-4, the J gene TRBJ2-3; TRBD2 might be the D (5 bases). Trimming removed 3 bases at V and 6 bases at J, with 10 bases between. This CDR3 comprises 13 residues. The CDR3 DNA reads as TGTGCCAGCAGTTTGTGGACTTCGGATACGCAGTATTTT. This sequence encodes CASSLWTSDTQYF.

This clonotype occurred many times. The chain is built from TRBV6-1 and TRBJ2-5; no clear D. V lost 6 bases to trimming and J lost 5 bases, with 13 bases between them. The CDR3 sequence is 13 residues long. CDR1 is MNHNS, CDR2 SASEGT, per germline. DNA for the CDR3: TGTGCCAGCAGAAACCTAGGTGGTGAGACCCAGTACTTC. It translates to CASRNLGGETQYF.

The rearrangement uses TRBV3-1 and TRBJ2-7, with 7 bases aligning to TRBD2. In germline, CDR1 is LGHDT, CDR2 YNNKEL (reference sequence). The CDR3 loop spans 12 amino acids. CDR3 nucleotide sequence: TGTGCCAGCAGCCTCGGGGACTACGGGCAGTACGTC. Encoded protein: CASSLGDYGQYV.

This clonotype was observed a handful of times. The rearrangement uses TRBV25-1 and TRBJ2-2; 14 bases match TRBD2. V lost 0 bases, J lost 1 base, and 4 bases stayed unmatched. This CDR3 has 19 amino acids. Germline loops: CDR1 MGHDK, CDR2 SYGVNS. The CDR3 DNA sequence: TGTGCCAGCAGTGAATATGGACTAGCGGGGGGCGGGAACACCGGGGAGCTGTTTTTT. Translation gives CASSEYGLAGGGNTGELFF.

This clonotype has just a few counts. J is TRBJ1-2 and V is TRBV20-1; D possibly corresponds to TRBD1 (5 bases). V was pared by 0 bases and J by 8 bases, with 10 bases between. This CDR3 region has 12 residues. Germline CDR1 DFQATT, CDR2 SNEGSKA (reference sequence). The CDR3 sequence is CSAREGAGGYTF. The CDR3, as DNA: TGCAGTGCTAGAGAAGGGGCGGGAGGCTACACCTTC.

This clonotype was recorded many times. The V gene is TRBV6-1, the J gene TRBJ2-1; perhaps TRBD1 as D (7 bases). Germline assignment: CDR1 MNHNS and CDR2 SASEGT. Trimming left V 4 bases short and J 3 bases short, with 16 bases between. The CDR3 contains 16 residues. The CDR3 loop is CASSVSGDSYYNEQFF. The CDR3 DNA reads as TGTGCCAGCAGTGTCTCGGGGGACAGCTACTACAATGAGCAGTTCTTC.

This clonotype was seen a handful of times. This rearrangement joins TRBV14 to TRBJ2-1; 8 bases match TRBD2. The CDR3 contains 16 residues. Germline V gene sequence: CDR1 SGHDN, CDR2 FVKESK. The ends lost 4 bases at V and 7 bases at J; junction bases unmatched: 12. CDR3 region: CASSRIAGSPVNEQFF. The CDR3 DNA sequence: TGTGCCAGCAGCCGGATAGCGGGATCCCCTGTTAATGAGCAGTTCTTC.

The V call is TRBV20-1, the J call TRBJ1-5, with D possibly being TRBD1 (6 bases). The CDR3 length is 12 residues. Germline CDR1 and CDR2: DFQATT and SNEGSKA (reference sequence). Trimming took 6 bases from V and 4 from J, leaving 10 bases between them. In DNA, the CDR3 is TGCAGTGCCGATACAGGGAATCAGCCCCAGCATTTT. Encoded protein: CSADTGNQPQHF.

At least ten counts were recorded for this clonotype. This rearrangement joins TRBV7-8 to TRBJ1-4; tentatively, D is TRBD1 (5 bases). Trimming removed 5 bases at V and 3 bases at J, with 13 bases between. The CDR3 runs 15 residues. Germline assignment: CDR1 SGHVS and CDR2 FQNEAQ. This CDR3 is CASSPLDRANEKLFF. CDR3 in DNA: TGTGCCAGCAGCCCGCTTGACAGAGCTAATGAAAAACTGTTTTTT. Variable domain in full (rest from reference TRBV7-8 and TRBJ1-4): GAGVSQSPRYKVAKRGQDVALRCDPISGHVSLFWYQQALGQGPEFLTYFQNEAQLDKSGLPSDRFFAERPEGSVSTLKIQRTQQEDSAVYLCASSPLDRANEKLFFGSGTQLSVL.

In this sample, this clonotype turned up many times. J is TRBJ2-3 and V is TRBV10-3; D is possibly TRBD2 (7 bases). V dropped 6 bases and J dropped 5 bases, with 12 bases sitting between them. The CDR3 consists of 13 residues. Germline V CDR1 and CDR2: ENHRY, SYGVKD. CDR3 nucleotide sequence: TGTGCCATCAGCGGGGGGCCACAAGATACGCAGTATTTT. Encoded protein: CAISGGPQDTQYF.

This clonotype is a singleton in its sample. A much larger clone lies a single base off, so this may be a read error. J is TRBJ2-3 and V is TRBV29-1; D remains unclear. The tail of the sequence fits TRBJ1-5 better, so the J call may be wrong. Germline CDR1 is SQVTM and CDR2 is ANQGSEA. The CDR3 totals 14 residues. The DNA for the CDR3 is TGCAGCGTTGAACGCCCAGTGGGCACAGATACGCAGCATTTT. The encoded protein is CSVERPVGTDTQHF.